A selection of T cell receptor beta chains follows, all from one sample in a study of blood T cell repertoires in COVID-19. Clones were sequenced by immunoSEQ multiplex PCR, and TCRdb holds only the in-frame ones, with some missing. The data hold around 200,000 clones, with roughly 89% observed a single time. Sequenced input: peripheral blood. Every receptor here comes from a man aged 45-60 years with acute or convalescent COVID-19. The CDR3 runs from the conserved cysteine through the conserved F or W. A D gene is named only where the DNA matches it firmly. Clone size is shown for a subset of rows, as once, few, many or a class of expanded clone.

CDR3aa: CASSVGHENTIYF
CDR3nt: TGTGCCAGCAGCGTAGGACATGAAAACACCATATATTTT
abundance: few
v_gene: TRBV9
d_gene: NA
j_gene: TRBJ1-3

CDR3aa: CASNAGTDQETQYF
CDR3nt: TGTGCCAGCAACGCCGGGACAGACCAAGAGACCCAGTACTTC
abundance: NA
v_gene: TRBV4-2
d_gene: TRBD1
j_gene: TRBJ2-5

CDR3aa: CASSQGLAEIISNTGELFF
CDR3nt: TGTGCCAGCAGCCAGGGACTAGCGGAAATTATTTCGAACACCGGGGAGCTGTTTTTT
abundance: NA
v_gene: TRBV14
d_gene: TRBD2
j_gene: TRBJ2-2

CDR3aa: CAISGVDGAIQYF
CDR3nt: TGTGCCATCAGTGGCGTCGATGGGGCCATTCAGTACTTC
abundance: once
v_gene: TRBV10-3
d_gene: NA
j_gene: TRBJ2-4

CDR3aa: CASSLSTDTQYF
CDR3nt: TGTGCCAGCAGCCTAAGCACAGATACGCAGTATTTT
abundance: NA
v_gene: TRBV7-2
d_gene: NA
j_gene: TRBJ2-3

CDR3aa: CATTGQGEVYGYTF
CDR3nt: TGTGCCACCACGGGACAGGGTGAAGTCTATGGCTACACCTTC
abundance: NA
v_gene: TRBV28
d_gene: TRBD1
j_gene: TRBJ1-2

CDR3aa: CASSYAGGPNTEAFF
CDR3nt: TGTGCCAGCAGTTACGCGGGGGGTCCGAACACTGAAGCTTTCTTT
abundance: NA
v_gene: TRBV6-5
d_gene: NA
j_gene: TRBJ1-1

CDR3aa: CASAPGPRGETQYF
CDR3nt: TGTGCCAGCGCACCGGGCCCCCGGGGAGAGACCCAGTACTTC
abundance: NA
v_gene: TRBV9
d_gene: NA
j_gene: TRBJ2-5

CDR3aa: CASKRSHPGAESTDTQYF
CDR3nt: TGTGCCAGTAAGCGGTCCCATCCAGGAGCGGAAAGCACAGATACGCAGTATTTT
abundance: NA
v_gene: TRBV19
d_gene: NA
j_gene: TRBJ2-3

CDR3aa: CASSSQLSRIGELFF
CDR3nt: TGTGCCAGCAGTTCCCAGCTTTCGAGGATCGGGGAGCTGTTTTTT
abundance: NA
v_gene: TRBV6-2/TRBV6-3
d_gene: NA
j_gene: TRBJ2-2

CDR3aa: CASSHAGGITEAFF
CDR3nt: TGTGCCAGCAGCCACGCAGGGGGGATTACTGAAGCTTTCTTT
abundance: NA
v_gene: TRBV5-6
d_gene: TRBD1
j_gene: TRBJ1-1

CDR3aa: CASSLVGEAWAFF
CDR3nt: TGTGCCAGCAGCTTGGTCGGGGAGGCCTGGGCTTTCTTT
abundance: once
v_gene: TRBV5-6
d_gene: NA
j_gene: TRBJ1-1

CDR3aa: CASRRRWGQADTGELFF
CDR3nt: TGTGCCAGCAGACGACGTTGGGGACAGGCTGACACCGGGGAGCTGTTTTTT
abundance: NA
v_gene: TRBV27
d_gene: TRBD1
j_gene: TRBJ2-2

CDR3aa: CSVDSAGGETQYF
CDR3nt: TGCAGCGTTGATTCGGCAGGGGGGGAGACCCAGTACTTC
abundance: NA
v_gene: TRBV29-1
d_gene: NA
j_gene: TRBJ2-5

CDR3aa: CASSAGQGITGELFF
CDR3nt: TGCGCCAGCAGCGCGGGACAGGGGATCACCGGGGAGCTGTTTTTT
abundance: NA
v_gene: TRBV5-1
d_gene: TRBD1
j_gene: TRBJ2-2

CDR3aa: CASSLPMSAGGWSPLHF
CDR3nt: TGTGCCAGCAGTTTACCGATGTCGGCAGGGGGTTGGTCACCCCTCCACTTT
abundance: NA
v_gene: TRBV28
d_gene: TRBD1
j_gene: TRBJ1-6

CDR3aa: CASSLADRGAVF
CDR3nt: TGTGCCAGCAGCTTAGCTGACAGGGGGGCTGTTTTT
abundance: NA
v_gene: TRBV7-9
d_gene: TRBD1
j_gene: TRBJ1-4

CDR3aa: CASSLMDRVLTDTQYF
CDR3nt: TGTGCCAGCAGCTTGATGGACAGGGTTTTGACAGATACGCAGTATTTT
abundance: NA
v_gene: TRBV7-2
d_gene: TRBD1
j_gene: TRBJ2-3

CDR3aa: CSVGQGVSYGYTF
CDR3nt: TGCAGCGTTGGACAGGGAGTGAGCTATGGCTACACCTTC
abundance: NA
v_gene: TRBV29-1
d_gene: TRBD1
j_gene: TRBJ1-2

CDR3aa: CASRNSGGENTGELFF
CDR3nt: TGTGCCAGCAGAAATAGCGGGGGGGAAAACACCGGGGAGCTGTTTTTT
abundance: NA
v_gene: TRBV28
d_gene: TRBD2
j_gene: TRBJ2-2

CDR3aa: CASSESGELYGYTF
CDR3nt: TGTGCCAGCAGTGAAAGCGGAGAACTCTATGGCTACACCTTC
abundance: NA
v_gene: TRBV6-1
d_gene: NA
j_gene: TRBJ1-2

CDR3aa: CASSDRTIMNTEAFF
CDR3nt: TGTGCCAGCAGTGACCGGACAATCATGAACACTGAAGCTTTCTTT
abundance: NA
v_gene: TRBV6-1
d_gene: NA
j_gene: TRBJ1-1

CDR3aa: CASSPPGWELNEQFF
CDR3nt: TGTGCCAGCTCACCGCCGGGGTGGGAGCTCAATGAGCAGTTCTTC
abundance: NA
v_gene: TRBV18
d_gene: NA
j_gene: TRBJ2-1

CDR3aa: CASSPQGARTQYF
CDR3nt: TGTGCCAGCAGCCCACAGGGGGCAAGGACCCAGTACTTC
abundance: NA
v_gene: TRBV12-3/TRBV12-4
d_gene: TRBD1
j_gene: TRBJ2-5

CDR3aa: CAISETQGAAIISGANVLTF
CDR3nt: TGTGCCATCAGTGAGACCCAGGGGGCCGCCATAATCTCTGGGGCCAACGTCCTGACTTTC
abundance: NA
v_gene: TRBV10-3
d_gene: TRBD1
j_gene: TRBJ2-6

CDR3aa: CAWSSRTGLGDTQYF
CDR3nt: TGTGCCTGGAGTTCTAGGACGGGACTAGGGGATACGCAGTATTTT
abundance: NA
v_gene: TRBV30
d_gene: TRBD2
j_gene: TRBJ2-3

CDR3aa: CASTTTGGRGHEETQYF
CDR3nt: TGTGCCAGCACAACTACGGGGGGCAGGGGGCACGAGGAGACCCAGTACTTC
abundance: NA
v_gene: TRBV7-9
d_gene: NA
j_gene: TRBJ2-5

CDR3aa: CASSRLADQNTGELFF
CDR3nt: TGTGCCAGCAGCCGACTAGCGGACCAGAACACCGGGGAGCTGTTTTTT
abundance: NA
v_gene: TRBV28
d_gene: TRBD2
j_gene: TRBJ2-2

CDR3aa: CASSPLGLAGGSDTQYF
CDR3nt: TGTGCCAGCAGCCCCCTGGGACTAGCGGGGGGTTCAGATACGCAGTATTTT
abundance: NA
v_gene: TRBV9
d_gene: TRBD2
j_gene: TRBJ2-3

CDR3aa: CSVQDRPYEQYF
CDR3nt: TGCAGCGTTCAGGACAGACCCTACGAGCAGTACTTC
abundance: NA
v_gene: TRBV29-1
d_gene: NA
j_gene: TRBJ2-7

CDR3aa: CASSQQGAMNTEAFF
CDR3nt: TGTGCCAGCAGCCAACAGGGGGCGATGAACACTGAAGCTTTCTTT
abundance: NA
v_gene: TRBV7-8
d_gene: TRBD1
j_gene: TRBJ1-1

CDR3aa: CASSRDRGRIGNTIYF
CDR3nt: TGTGCCAGCAGCCGGGACAGGGGGCGGATTGGAAACACCATATATTTT
abundance: NA
v_gene: TRBV4-2
d_gene: TRBD1
j_gene: TRBJ1-3